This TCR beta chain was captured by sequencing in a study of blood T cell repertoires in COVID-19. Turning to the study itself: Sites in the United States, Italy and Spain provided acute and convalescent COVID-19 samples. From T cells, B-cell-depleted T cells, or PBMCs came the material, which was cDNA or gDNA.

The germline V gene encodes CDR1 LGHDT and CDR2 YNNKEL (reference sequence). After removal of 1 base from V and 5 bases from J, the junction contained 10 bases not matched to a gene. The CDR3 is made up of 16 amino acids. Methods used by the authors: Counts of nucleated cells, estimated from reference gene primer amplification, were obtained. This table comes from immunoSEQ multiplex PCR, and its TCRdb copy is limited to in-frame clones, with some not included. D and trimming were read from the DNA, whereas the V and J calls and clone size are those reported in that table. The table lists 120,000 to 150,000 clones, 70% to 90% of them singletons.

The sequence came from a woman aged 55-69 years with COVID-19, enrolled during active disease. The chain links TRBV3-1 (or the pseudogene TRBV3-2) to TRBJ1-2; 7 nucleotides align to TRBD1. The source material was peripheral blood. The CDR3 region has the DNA TGTGCCAGCAGCCAAGGGGGACAGACGGGAGATTATGGCTACACCTTC. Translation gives CASSQGGQTGDYGYTF.